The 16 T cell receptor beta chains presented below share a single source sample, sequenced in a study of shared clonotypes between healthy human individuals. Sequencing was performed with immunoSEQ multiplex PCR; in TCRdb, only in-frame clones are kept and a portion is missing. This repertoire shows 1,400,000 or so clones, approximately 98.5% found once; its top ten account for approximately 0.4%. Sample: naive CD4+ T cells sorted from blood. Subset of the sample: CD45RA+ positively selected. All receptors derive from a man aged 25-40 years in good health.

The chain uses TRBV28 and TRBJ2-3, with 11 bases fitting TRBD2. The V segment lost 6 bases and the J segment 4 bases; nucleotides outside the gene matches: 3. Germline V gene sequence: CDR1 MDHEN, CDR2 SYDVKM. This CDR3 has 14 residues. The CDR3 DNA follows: TGTGCCAGCAGGACTAGCGGGACAGCAGATACGCAGTATTTT. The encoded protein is CASRTSGTADTQYF. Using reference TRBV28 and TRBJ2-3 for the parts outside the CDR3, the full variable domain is DVKVTQSSRYLVKRTGEKVFLECVQDMDHENMFWYRQDPGLGLRLIYFSYDVKMKEKGDIPEGYSVSREKKERFSLILESASTNQTSMYLCASRTSGTADTQYFGPGTRLTVL.

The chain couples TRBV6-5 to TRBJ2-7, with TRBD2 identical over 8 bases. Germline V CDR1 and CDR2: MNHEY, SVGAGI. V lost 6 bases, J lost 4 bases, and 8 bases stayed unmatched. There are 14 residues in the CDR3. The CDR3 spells CASSPTGLGYEQYF. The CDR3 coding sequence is TGTGCCAGCAGCCCCACGGGACTAGGGTACGAGCAGTACTTC.

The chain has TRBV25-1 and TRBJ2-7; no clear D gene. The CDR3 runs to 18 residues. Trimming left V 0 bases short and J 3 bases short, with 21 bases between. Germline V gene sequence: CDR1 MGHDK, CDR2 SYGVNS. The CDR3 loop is CASSEYIQVAEKGYEQYF. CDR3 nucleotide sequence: TGTGCCAGCAGTGAATATATTCAGGTGGCAGAAAAGGGCTACGAGCAGTACTTC.

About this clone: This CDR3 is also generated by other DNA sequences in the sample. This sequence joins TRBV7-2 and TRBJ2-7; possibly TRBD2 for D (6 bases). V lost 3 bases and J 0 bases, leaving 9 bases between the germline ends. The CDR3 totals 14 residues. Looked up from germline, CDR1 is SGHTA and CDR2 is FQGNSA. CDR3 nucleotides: TGTGCCAGCAGCTTCGGGGGATCCTCCTACGAGCAGTACTTC. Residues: CASSFGGSSYEQYF.

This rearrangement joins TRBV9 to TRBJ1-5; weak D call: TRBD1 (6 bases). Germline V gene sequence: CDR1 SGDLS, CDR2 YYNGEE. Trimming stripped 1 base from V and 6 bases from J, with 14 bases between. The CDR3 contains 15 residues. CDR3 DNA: TGTGCCAGCAGCGTAAATGCACAGGGAACTCAGCCCCAGCATTTT. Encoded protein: CASSVNAQGTQPQHF.

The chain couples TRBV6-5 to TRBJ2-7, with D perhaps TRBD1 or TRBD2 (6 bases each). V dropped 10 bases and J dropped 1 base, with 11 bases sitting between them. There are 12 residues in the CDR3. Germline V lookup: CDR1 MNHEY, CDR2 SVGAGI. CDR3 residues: CATGGGSYEQYF. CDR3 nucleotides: TGTGCCACCGGAGGGGGTTCCTACGAGCAGTACTTC.

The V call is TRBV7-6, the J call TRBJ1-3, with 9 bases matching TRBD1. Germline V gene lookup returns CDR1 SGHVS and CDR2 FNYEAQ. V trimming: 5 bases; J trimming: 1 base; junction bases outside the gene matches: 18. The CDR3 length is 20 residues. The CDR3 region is CASSTNVPDRGGGSGNTIYF. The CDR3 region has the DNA TGTGCCAGCAGCACAAACGTCCCTGACAGGGGGGGTGGATCTGGAAACACCATATATTTT.

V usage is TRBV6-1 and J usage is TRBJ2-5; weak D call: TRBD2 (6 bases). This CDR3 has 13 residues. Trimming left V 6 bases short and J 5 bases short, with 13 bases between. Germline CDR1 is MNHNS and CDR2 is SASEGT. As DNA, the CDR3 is TGTGCCAGCAGGCGGGGACCCACGGAGACCCAGTACTTC. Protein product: CASRRGPTETQYF.

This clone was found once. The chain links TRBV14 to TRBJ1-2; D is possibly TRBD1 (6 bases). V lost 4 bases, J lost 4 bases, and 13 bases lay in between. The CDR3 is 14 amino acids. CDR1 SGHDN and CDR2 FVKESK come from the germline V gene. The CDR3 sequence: CASSLRGGPYGYTF. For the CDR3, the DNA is TGTGCCAGCAGCCTAAGGGGGGGCCCCTATGGCTACACCTTC. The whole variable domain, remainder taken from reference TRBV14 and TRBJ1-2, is EAGVTQFPSHSVIEKGQTVTLRCDPISGHDNLYWYRRVMGKEIKFLLHFVKESKQDESGMPNNRFLAERTGGTYSTLKVQPAELEDSGVYFCASSLRGGPYGYTFGSGTRLTVV.

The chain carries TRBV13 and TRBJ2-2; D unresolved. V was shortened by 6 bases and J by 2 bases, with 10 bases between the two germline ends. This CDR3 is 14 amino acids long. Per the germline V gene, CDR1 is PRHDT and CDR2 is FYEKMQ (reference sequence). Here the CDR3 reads CASSFRVNTGELFF. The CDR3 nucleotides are TGTGCCAGCAGTTTCCGGGTAAACACCGGGGAGCTGTTTTTT.

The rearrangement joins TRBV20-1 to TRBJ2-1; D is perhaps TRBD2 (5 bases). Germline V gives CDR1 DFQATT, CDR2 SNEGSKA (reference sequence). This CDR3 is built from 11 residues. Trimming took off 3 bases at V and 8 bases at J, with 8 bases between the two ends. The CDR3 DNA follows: TGCAGTGCTAGGAGGGCGGATGAGCAGTTCTTC. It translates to CSARRADEQFF.

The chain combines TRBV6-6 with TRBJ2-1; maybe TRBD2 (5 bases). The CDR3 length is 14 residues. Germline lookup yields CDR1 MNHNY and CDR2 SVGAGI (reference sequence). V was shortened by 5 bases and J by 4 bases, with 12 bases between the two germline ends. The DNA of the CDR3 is TGTGCCAGCAGTCCGGGATCTCTATACAATGAGCAGTTCTTC. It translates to CASSPGSLYNEQFF.

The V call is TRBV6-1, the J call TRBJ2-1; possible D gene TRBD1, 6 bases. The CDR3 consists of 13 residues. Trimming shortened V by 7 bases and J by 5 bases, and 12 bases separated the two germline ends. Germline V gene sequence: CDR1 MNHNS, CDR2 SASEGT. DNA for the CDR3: TGTGCCAGCAACTGGGGGCCACACAATGAGCAGTTCTTC. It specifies CASNWGPHNEQFF.

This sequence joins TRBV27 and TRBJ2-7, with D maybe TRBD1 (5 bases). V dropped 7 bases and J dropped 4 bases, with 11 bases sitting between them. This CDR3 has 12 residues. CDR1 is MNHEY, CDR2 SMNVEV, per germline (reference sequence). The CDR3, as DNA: TGTGCCAGCACCCTCCAGGGTTACGAGCAGTACTTC. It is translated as CASTLQGYEQYF.

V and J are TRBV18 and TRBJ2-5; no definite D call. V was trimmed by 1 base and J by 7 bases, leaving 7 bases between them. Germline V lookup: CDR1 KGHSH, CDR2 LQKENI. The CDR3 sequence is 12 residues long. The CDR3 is CASSPLRGTQYF. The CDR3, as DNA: TGTGCCAGCTCACCACTCCGCGGGACCCAGTACTTC.

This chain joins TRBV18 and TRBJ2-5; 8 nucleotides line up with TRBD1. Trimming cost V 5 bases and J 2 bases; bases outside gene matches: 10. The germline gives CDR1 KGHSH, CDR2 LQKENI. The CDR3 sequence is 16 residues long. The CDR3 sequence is CASSYGQGMVQETQYF. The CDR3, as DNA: TGTGCCAGCTCATATGGACAGGGCATGGTACAAGAGACCCAGTACTTC.